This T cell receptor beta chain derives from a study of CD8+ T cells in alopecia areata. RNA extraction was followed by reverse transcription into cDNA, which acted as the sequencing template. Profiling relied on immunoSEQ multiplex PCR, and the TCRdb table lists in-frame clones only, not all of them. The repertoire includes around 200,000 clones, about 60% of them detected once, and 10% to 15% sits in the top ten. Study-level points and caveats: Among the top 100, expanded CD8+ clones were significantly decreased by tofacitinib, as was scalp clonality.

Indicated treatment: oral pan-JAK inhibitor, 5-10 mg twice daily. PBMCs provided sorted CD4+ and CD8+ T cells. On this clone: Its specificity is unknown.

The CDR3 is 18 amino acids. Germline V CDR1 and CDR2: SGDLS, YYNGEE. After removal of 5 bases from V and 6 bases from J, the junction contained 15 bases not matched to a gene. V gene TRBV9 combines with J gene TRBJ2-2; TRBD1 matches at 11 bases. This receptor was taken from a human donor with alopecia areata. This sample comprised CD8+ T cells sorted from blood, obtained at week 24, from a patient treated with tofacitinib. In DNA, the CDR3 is TGTGCCAGCAGTACTCCGGGACAGGGGGACACCCCTGCCGGGGAGCTGTTTTTT. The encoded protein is CASSTPGQGDTPAGELFF.